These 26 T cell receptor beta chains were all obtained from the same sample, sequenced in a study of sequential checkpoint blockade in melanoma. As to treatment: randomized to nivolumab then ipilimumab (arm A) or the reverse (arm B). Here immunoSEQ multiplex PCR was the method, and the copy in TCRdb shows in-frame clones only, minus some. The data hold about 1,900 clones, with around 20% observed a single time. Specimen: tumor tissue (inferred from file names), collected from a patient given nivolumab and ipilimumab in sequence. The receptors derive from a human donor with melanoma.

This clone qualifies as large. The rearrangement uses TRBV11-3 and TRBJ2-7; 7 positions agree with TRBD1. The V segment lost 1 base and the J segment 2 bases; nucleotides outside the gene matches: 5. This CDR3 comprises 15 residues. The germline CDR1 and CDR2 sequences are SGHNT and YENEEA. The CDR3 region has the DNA TGTGCCAGCAGCTTAGGACCAGGGGGAGCCTACGAGCAGTACTTC. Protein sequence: CASSLGPGGAYEQYF.

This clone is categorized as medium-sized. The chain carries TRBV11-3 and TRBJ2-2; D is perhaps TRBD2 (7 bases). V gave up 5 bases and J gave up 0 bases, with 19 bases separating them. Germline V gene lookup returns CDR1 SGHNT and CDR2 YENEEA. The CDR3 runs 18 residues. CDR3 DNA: TGTGCCAGCAGCACTCCGCTGGCGGGGGCCACGAACACCGGGGAGCTGTTTTTT. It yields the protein CASSTPLAGATNTGELFF.

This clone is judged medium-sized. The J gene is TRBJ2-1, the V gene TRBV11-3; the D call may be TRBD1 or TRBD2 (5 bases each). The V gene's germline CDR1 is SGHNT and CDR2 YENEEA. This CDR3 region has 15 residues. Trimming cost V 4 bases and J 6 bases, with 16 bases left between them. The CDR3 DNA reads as TGTGCCAGCAGCTACCCAGGGACCTTAGGCAATGAGCAGTTCTTC. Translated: CASSYPGTLGNEQFF.

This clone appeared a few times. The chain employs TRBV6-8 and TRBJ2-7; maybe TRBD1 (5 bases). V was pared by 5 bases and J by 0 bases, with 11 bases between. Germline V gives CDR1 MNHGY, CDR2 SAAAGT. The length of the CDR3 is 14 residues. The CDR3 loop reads CASSEHRSSYEQYF. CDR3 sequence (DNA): TGTGCCAGCAGTGAGCACAGGAGCTCCTACGAGCAGTACTTC.

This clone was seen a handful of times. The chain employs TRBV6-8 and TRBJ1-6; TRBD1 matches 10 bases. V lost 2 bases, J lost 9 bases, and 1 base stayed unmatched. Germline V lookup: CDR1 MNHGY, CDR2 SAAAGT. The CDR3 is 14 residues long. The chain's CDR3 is CASSYGTGVSPLHF. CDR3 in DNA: TGTGCCAGCAGTTACGGGACAGGGGTTTCACCCCTCCACTTT.

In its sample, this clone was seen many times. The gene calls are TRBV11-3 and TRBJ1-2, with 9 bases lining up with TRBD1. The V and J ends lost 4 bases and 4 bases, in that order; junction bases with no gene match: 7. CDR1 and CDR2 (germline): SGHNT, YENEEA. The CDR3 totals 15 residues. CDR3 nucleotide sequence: TGTGCCAGCAGCTCCGGGGGACAGGGAACCTATGGCTACACCTTC. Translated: CASSSGGQGTYGYTF.

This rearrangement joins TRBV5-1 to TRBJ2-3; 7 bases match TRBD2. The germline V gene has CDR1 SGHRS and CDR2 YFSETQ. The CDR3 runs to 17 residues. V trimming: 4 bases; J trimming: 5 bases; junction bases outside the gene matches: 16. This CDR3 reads CASSLAYWGGGEDTQYF. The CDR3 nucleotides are TGCGCCAGCAGCCTCGCCTATTGGGGGGGAGGGGAAGATACGCAGTATTTT.

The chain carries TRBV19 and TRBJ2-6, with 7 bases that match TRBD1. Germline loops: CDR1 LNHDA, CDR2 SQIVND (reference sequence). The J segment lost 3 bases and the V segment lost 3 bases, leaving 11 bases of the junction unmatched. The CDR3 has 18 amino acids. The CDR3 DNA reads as TGTGCCAGTAGTATTGAGGACAGGTTGTTTTATGGGGCCAACGTCCTGACTTTC. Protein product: CASSIEDRLFYGANVLTF. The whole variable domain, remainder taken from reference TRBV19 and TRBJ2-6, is DGGITQSPKYLFRKEGQNVTLSCEQNLNHDAMYWYRQDPGQGLRLIYYSQIVNDFQKGDIAEGYSVSREKKESFPLTVTSAQKNPTAFYLCASSIEDRLFYGANVLTFGAGSRLTVL.

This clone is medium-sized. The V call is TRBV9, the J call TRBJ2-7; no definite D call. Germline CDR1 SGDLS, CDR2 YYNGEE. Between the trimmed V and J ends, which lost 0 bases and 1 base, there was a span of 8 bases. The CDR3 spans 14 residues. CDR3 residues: CASSVDNWSYEQYF. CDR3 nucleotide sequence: TGTGCCAGCAGCGTAGATAACTGGTCCTACGAGCAGTACTTC.

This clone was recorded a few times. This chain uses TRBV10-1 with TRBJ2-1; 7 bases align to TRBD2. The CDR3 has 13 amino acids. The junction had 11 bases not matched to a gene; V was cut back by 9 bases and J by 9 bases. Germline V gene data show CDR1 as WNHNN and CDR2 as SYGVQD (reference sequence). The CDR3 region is CASSGRGRTEQFF. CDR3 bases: TGCGCCAGTTCGGGGAGGGGTCGAACTGAGCAGTTCTTC.

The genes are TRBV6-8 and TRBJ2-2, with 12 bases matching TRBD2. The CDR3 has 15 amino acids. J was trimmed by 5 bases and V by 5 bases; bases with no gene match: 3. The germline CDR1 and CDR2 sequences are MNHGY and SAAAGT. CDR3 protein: CASSVGLAGTGELFF. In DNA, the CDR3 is TGTGCCAGCAGTGTTGGACTAGCGGGGACCGGGGAGCTGTTTTTT.

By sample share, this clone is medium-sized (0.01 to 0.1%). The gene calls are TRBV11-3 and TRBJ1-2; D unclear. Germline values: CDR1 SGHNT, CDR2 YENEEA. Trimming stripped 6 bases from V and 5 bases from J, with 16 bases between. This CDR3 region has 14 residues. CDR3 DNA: TGTGCCAGCAGTCCTTATATCTCTACGTATGGCTACACCTTC. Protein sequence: CASSPYISTYGYTF.

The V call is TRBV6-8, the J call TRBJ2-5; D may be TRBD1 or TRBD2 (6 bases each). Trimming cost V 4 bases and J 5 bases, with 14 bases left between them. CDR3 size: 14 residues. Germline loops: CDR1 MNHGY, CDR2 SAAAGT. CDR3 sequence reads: CASSFLGGRETQYF. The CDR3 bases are TGTGCCAGCAGTTTTTTGGGGGGCCGGGAGACCCAGTACTTC.

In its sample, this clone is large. CDR3: CASSFWGQHNSPLHF. DNA of the CDR3: TGTGCCAGCAGTTTTTGGGGACAACATAATTCACCCCTCCACTTT. J is TRBJ1-6 and V is TRBV28; D perhaps matches TRBD1 (6 bases). The CDR3 sequence is 15 residues long. With 3 bases removed from V and 5 bases from J, the gap between germline ends came to 11 bases. The germline V gene has CDR1 MDHEN and CDR2 SYDVKM. The full variable domain, its missing parts supplied by reference TRBV28 and TRBJ1-6, is DVKVTQSSRYLVKRTGEKVFLECVQDMDHENMFWYRQDPGLGLRLIYFSYDVKMKEKGDIPEGYSVSREKKERFSLILESASTNQTSMYLCASSFWGQHNSPLHFGNGTRLTVT.

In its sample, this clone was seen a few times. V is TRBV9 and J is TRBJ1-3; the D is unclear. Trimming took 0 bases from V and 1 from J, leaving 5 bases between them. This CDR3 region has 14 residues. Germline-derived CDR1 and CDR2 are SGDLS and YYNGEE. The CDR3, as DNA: TGTGCCAGCAGCGTAGGGGAGTCTGGAAACACCATATATTTT. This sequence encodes CASSVGESGNTIYF.

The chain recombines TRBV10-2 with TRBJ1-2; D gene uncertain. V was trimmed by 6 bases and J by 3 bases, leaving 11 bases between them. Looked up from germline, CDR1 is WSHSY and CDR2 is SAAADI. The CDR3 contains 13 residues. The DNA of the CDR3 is TGCGCCAGCAGGTTTGGAACAGACTATGGCTACACCTTC. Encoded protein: CASRFGTDYGYTF.

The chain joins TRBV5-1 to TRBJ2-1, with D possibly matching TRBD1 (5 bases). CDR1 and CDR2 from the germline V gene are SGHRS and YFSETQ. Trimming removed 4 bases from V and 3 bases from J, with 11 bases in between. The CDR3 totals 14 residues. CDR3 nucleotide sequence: TGCGCCAGCAGCGTACAGGAATACTACAATGAGCAGTTCTTC. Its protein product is CASSVQEYYNEQFF.

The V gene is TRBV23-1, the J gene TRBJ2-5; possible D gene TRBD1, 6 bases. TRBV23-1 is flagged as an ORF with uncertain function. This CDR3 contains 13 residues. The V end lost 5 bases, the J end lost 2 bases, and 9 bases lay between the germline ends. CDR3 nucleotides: TGCGCCAGCAGTTCAAGGGGGCAAGAGACCCAGTACTTC. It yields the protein CASSSRGQETQYF.

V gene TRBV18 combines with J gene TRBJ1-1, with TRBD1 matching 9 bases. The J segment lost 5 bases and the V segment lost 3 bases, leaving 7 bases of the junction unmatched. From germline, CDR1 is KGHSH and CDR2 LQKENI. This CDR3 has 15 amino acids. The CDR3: CASSPLGQGFTEAFF. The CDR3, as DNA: TGTGCCAGCTCACCCTTGGGACAGGGATTTACTGAAGCTTTCTTT.

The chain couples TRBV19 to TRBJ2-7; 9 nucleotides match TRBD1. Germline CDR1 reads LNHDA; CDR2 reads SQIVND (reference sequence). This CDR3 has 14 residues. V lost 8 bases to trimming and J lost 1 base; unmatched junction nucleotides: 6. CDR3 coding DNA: TGTGCCAGTCGACGGGACAGGGCATCCTACGAGCAGTACTTC. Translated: CASRRDRASYEQYF.

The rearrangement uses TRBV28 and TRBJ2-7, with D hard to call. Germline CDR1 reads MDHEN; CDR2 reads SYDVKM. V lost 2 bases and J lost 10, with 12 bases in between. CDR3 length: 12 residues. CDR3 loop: CASSLPRGGQYF. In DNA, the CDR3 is TGTGCCAGCAGTTTACCTCGTGGCGGACAGTACTTC.

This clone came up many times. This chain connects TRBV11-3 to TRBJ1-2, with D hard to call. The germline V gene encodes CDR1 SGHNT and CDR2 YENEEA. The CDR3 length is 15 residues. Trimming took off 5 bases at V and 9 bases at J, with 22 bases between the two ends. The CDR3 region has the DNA TGTGCCAGCAGCCCGCAACCTTCGCAGGTAGCGAGCTACACCTTC. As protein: CASSPQPSQVASYTF.

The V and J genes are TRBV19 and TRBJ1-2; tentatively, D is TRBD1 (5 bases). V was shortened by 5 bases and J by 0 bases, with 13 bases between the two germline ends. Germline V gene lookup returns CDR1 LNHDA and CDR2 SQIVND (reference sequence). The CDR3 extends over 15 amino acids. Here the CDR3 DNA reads TGTGCCAGTAGTGCCCAGACAGCCACTAACTATGGCTACACCTTC. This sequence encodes CASSAQTATNYGYTF.

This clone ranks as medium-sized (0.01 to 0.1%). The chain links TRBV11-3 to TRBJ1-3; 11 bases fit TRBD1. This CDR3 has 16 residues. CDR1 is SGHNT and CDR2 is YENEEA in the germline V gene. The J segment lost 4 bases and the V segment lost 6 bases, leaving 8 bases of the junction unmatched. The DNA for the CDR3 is TGTGCCAGCAGGGCCGGGACAGGGGGTTTCGGAAACACCATATATTTT. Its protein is CASRAGTGGFGNTIYF.

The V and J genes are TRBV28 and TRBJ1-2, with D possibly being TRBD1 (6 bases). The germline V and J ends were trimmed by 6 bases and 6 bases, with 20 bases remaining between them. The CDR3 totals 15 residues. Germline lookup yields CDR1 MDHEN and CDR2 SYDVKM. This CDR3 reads CASRLPGRGGDGYTF. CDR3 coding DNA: TGTGCCAGCAGGCTACCGGGCAGGGGTGGAGATGGCTACACCTTC.

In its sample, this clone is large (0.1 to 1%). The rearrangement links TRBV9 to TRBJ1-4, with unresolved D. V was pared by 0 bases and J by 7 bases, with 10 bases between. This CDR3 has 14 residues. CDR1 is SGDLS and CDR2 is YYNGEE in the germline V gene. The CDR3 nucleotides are TGTGCCAGCAGCGTAGGAGGTAACGGTGAAAAACTGTTTTTT. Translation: CASSVGGNGEKLFF.